This TCR beta chain was sequenced in a study of regulatory T cells in long-lasting Graves disease (dated by TCRdb to 2020 to 2022). At the level of the whole study: In the newly diagnosed Graves' disease group, patients had been taking antithyroid drugs for less than 3 months. A total of roughly 35 samples were covered by TCR sequencing, comprising approximately 13 persistent and 20 or so newly diagnosed Graves' disease patients. The study was conducted in China and was registered as a clinical trial. Persistent Graves' disease patients were compared with newly diagnosed Graves' disease patients by peripheral blood TCR sequencing and RNA sequencing. The study at large found these results: Only peripheral blood was studied, because thyroid tissue, the primary lesion, was inaccessible. A larger number of public clonotypes was shared among persistent patients (fewer than 3,000) than among newly diagnosed patients (around 970). Persistent Graves' disease patients showed lower TCR Shannon entropy and fewer highly expanded clones than newly diagnosed patients, suggesting clonal expansion. As a limitation, the authors acknowledged that the small sample size may reduce accuracy. TRBV28, TRBJ1-2 and TRBJ2-5 were preferentially used in persistent disease, while TRBV20-1 and TRBJ2-1 were favored in newly diagnosed disease. Sequencing and analysis were limited to the TCR beta chain.

Per the publication, the time point label means: newly diagnosed GD, antithyroid drugs for less than 3 months. For both TCR sequencing and RNA sequencing, RNA was extracted from PBMCs in TRIzol. Graves' disease was diagnosed according to American Thyroid Association guidelines. The patients came from an endocrinology department in Xi'an, China. From each patient, approximately 9 milliliters of peripheral blood was collected into an EDTA anticoagulant tube. PBMCs were isolated by Ficoll Paque Plus density gradient separation without further T cell sorting. An Agilent 2100 Bioanalyzer and agarose gel were used to assess RNA quality, and a NanoDrop 2000 was used to measure RNA concentration. Receptors were amplified or captured by multiplex PCR. Sequencing used an Illumina HiSeq 4000. iRepertoire HTBI primers and Arm-PCR amplification of CDR3 regions were used to construct TCR beta libraries. Before sequencing, the PCR products underwent gel purification. The authors processed their data as follows. Gene usage analysis of CDR3 amino acid clonotypes relied on the 62 TRBV and 12 to 15 TRBJ segments identified across samples. COPE and FqMerger were used to merge filtered high-quality paired reads into contigs. BLAST was used to align contigs to IMGT TRBV, TRBD and TRBJ reference genes, with CDR3 defined following IMGT. Any clonotype with a frequency above 0.1% was classified as a highly expanded clone. Shannon entropy was used to measure repertoire diversity, and the Gini coefficient was used to measure V-J evenness. A clonotype found in more than one individual was treated as public. TCRdb trimmed the raw reads at Q25, called clones with MiXCR and kept productive beta chains. Each entry is one CDR3 protein sequence, shown with its most common DNA and genes. The V and J calls follow TCRdb's processing rather than the paper's. The sample table holds 370,000 or so distinct CDR3 sequences, of which 15% to 20% were seen once. The ten largest clonotypes hold around 20% of the sample.

This clonotype occurred many times. This receptor's antigen is unknown. No base quality values were provided; no much bigger clone lies one nucleotide off. The junction carries 14 bases between V and J, which are trimmed by 3 bases and 5 bases respectively. The CDR3 contains 14 residues, cysteine and phenylalanine counted. Only the CDR3 region is kept as DNA, spanning 42 bases read in frame from base 1. Based on the germline V gene, the CDR1 and CDR2 sequences are MNHNS and SASEGT. A further study also used this sample, focusing on T cells in Graves' hyperthyroidism and ophthalmopathy. According to the second study: Stable Graves' hyperthyroidism was defined as no progression to ophthalmopathy during 18 months of follow-up. Hyperthyroidism patients were newly diagnosed, had a disease duration of under 2 months, and were aged 18 to 65 years. The study excluded patients with uncontrolled infections, other autoimmune diseases, pregnancy or lactation. Clinical symptoms, serum thyroxine and TRAb, thyroid ultrasound, and orbital computed tomography formed the basis for the diagnoses. A first-round RT-PCR of the TCR CDR3 used the HTBI primer set with the Qiagen OneStep RT-PCR kit. Blood samples also contained most of the expanded thyroid clonotypes (frequency above 0.001), which suggests that blood repertoires may reflect thyroid immune responses. A model built on a 13 V-J signature distinguished ophthalmopathy from stable hyperthyroidism, reaching 87.88% sensitivity and 81% to 83% specificity in cross-validation and 80%/75% in testing. In validation, the model predicted progression to ophthalmopathy a median of about 6.5 months before onset, with over 60% sensitivity and more than 72% specificity. TCR V-J signatures able to tell the groups apart were searched for in a discovery cohort of 95 to 100 patients, of whom over 40 had Graves' ophthalmopathy and around 58 had stable Graves' hyperthyroidism. An independent validation cohort of under 20 hyperthyroidism patients and more than 15 patients who later progressed to ophthalmopathy tested prospective prediction of ophthalmopathy. The 100 discovery patients were randomly split 7:3 into training and test sets. In addition, the study compared T-cell repertoires in thyroid tissue and in blood from roughly 6 Graves' hyperthyroidism patients. After blood sampling, hyperthyroidism patients were treated with methimazole at a starting dose of 30 mg daily, and ophthalmopathy patients were treated with high-dose intravenous methylprednisolone. Libraries were constructed in a second round of multiplex PCR, after which size selection and purification were carried out. The libraries were sequenced on an Illumina HiSeq2000 using paired-end 100 bp reads. Raw data were processed with SOAPnuke, discarding reads with adapters, uncalled bases, mean Phred below 15, or no exact constant-primer or identifier match. High-quality paired reads were merged using COPE v1.2.5, and each unique nucleotide sequence was defined as a clonotype. MiTCR v1.1 was used to align the clonotypes against IMGT TRBV, TRBD and TRBJ reference segments. The analysis included only V-J combinations with a frequency above 0.0001, which together covered around 99% of the repertoires. A TCS score was defined as the ratio of F50 (clonal expansion) to E x V (chaos), with BLOSUM62-based TCRdist applied between CDR3 peptides within each V-J. Welch's t-statistics and random forest reduced fewer than 550 V-J features to around 14, which were used in a naive Bayes classifier (R e1071). No statistical method was used to fix the sample size in advance, and group allocation was not hidden from the investigators. According to the paper, TCR Vbeta CDR3 sequencing was carried out on some 130 peripheral blood samples, which came from more than 40 ophthalmopathy, 75 or so hyperthyroidism and about 17 progressor patients.

The V and J genes are TRBV6-1 and TRBJ2-7, with TRBD2 as a weak D call on 5 bases. This sequence originates from a woman aged 18-35 years with Graves disease. Donor details come from another sample of the same person, matched by shared clones. This sample comprised peripheral blood mononuclear cells (PBMCs), obtained at new diagnosis, from a patient treated with antithyroid drugs. CDR3 reads: CASSETTPFDEQYF. The nucleotides are TGTGCCAGCAGTGAGACTACACCGTTCGACGAGCAGTACTTC.